What follows are 29 T cell receptor beta chains derived from one specimen sequenced in a study of response to subunit inactivated influenza vaccine. TCRdb reprocessed the RT-PCR reads via MiXCR and lists one record per CDR3 protein. This sample has roughly 700,000 distinct CDR3 sequences, with 15% to 18% found just once. The starting material was PBMCs from blood, obtained about 13 days after vaccination. The receptors shown here come from a man over 45 who received an inactivated influenza vaccine.

This clonotype was picked up a small number of times. The chain joins TRBV18 to TRBJ1-5, with D maybe TRBD1 (5 bases). V lost 8 bases and J 2 bases, leaving 13 bases between the germline ends. The germline gives CDR1 KGHSH, CDR2 LQKENI. This CDR3 region has 14 residues. CDR3 DNA sequence: TGTGCCAGCCAAGTCGGGGGACGCAATCAGCCCCAGCATTTT. Protein: CASQVGGRNQPQHF.

The rearrangement joins TRBV27 to TRBJ2-7; D perhaps matches TRBD2 (6 bases). The length of the CDR3 is 14 residues. The germline V gene encodes CDR1 MNHEY and CDR2 SMNVEV (reference sequence). V lost 5 bases, J lost 5 bases, and 16 bases lay in between. CDR3 DNA: TGTGCCAGCAGTCTTAGCGGAGGAGGGAACGAGCAGTACTTC. As protein: CASSLSGGGNEQYF.

The chain carries TRBV28 and TRBJ2-5, with 11 bases identical to TRBD2. Trimming at V came to 6 bases and at J to 2 bases, leaving 14 bases not matched to a gene. Germline CDR1 is MDHEN and CDR2 is SYDVKM. This CDR3 has 18 amino acids. This chain's CDR3 is CASSLLAGGRGRQETQYF. CDR3 nucleotides: TGTGCCAGCAGCCTGCTAGCGGGAGGAAGGGGACGGCAAGAGACCCAGTACTTC.

The sample holds many counts of this clonotype. The chain uses TRBV15 and TRBJ2-1, with 14 bases identical to TRBD2. CDR3 size: 14 residues. V lost 9 bases to trimming and J lost 7 bases; unmatched junction nucleotides: 5. Germline V gives CDR1 LNHNV, CDR2 YYDKDF (reference sequence). The CDR3: CATAGTSGSNEQFF. The CDR3 coding sequence is TGTGCCACTGCCGGGACTAGCGGGAGTAATGAGCAGTTCTTC.

This clonotype showed up just a few times. The CDR3 nucleotides read TGTGCCCTATCCACAGGGGAGACCCAGTACTTC. It specifies CALSTGETQYF. The chain combines TRBV3-1 with TRBJ2-5; possible D gene TRBD1, 6 bases. The CDR3 has 11 residues. Trimming took 11 bases from V and 5 from J, leaving 12 bases between them. The germline gives CDR1 LGHDT, CDR2 YNNKEL (reference sequence).

The genes are TRBV5-1 and TRBJ2-1; 15 bases are shared with TRBD2. This CDR3 contains 17 residues. The V and J ends lost 4 bases and 10 bases, in that order; junction bases with no gene match: 12. Germline V gene lookup returns CDR1 SGHRS and CDR2 YFSETQ. The CDR3 DNA is TGCGCCAGCAGCCCCCGGACTAGCGGGGGGGTTTTATCCGAGCAGTTCTTC. Protein sequence: CASSPRTSGGVLSEQFF.

The gene calls are TRBV27 and TRBJ2-7; TRBD2 matches at 12 bases. Trimming removed 6 bases from V and 1 base from J; junction bases left unmatched: 4. Germline CDR1 reads MNHEY; CDR2 reads SMNVEV (reference sequence). The CDR3 spans 15 residues. For the CDR3, the DNA is TGTGCCAGCAGGCTGGGACTAGCGGGTTCCTACGAGCAGTACTTC. As protein: CASRLGLAGSYEQYF.

The genes are TRBV3-1 and TRBJ2-3; D tentatively reads TRBD1 or TRBD2 (5 bases each). The V gene lost 8 bases and the J gene lost 2 bases, with 17 bases spanning the gap. CDR3 size: 15 residues. Germline loops: CDR1 LGHDT, CDR2 YNNKEL (reference sequence). This chain's CDR3 is CASCFVGDATDTQYF. The CDR3 DNA follows: TGTGCCAGCTGCTTTGTGGGGGACGCCACAGATACGCAGTATTTT.

The chain couples TRBV20-1 to TRBJ2-7, with no clear D. Trimming shortened V by 5 bases and J by 1 base, and 24 bases separated the two germline ends. The CDR3 runs to 17 residues. In germline, CDR1 is DFQATT, CDR2 SNEGSKA (reference sequence). The CDR3, as DNA: TGCAGTGCTCAAACTAAAACCGACGGAGAAGAGTCCTACGAGCAGTACTTC. This gives the protein CSAQTKTDGEESYEQYF.

This clonotype was counted at least ten times. The chain couples TRBV28 to TRBJ2-3, with 7 bases fitting TRBD2. The CDR3 consists of 17 residues. Losses at the gene ends were 4 bases for V and 0 bases for J; bases not matched to a gene: 10. The germline CDR1 and CDR2 sequences are MDHEN and SYDVKM. DNA of the CDR3: TGTGCCAGCAGTTCCCTTGAGGTTAGCGGGAGCACAGATACGCAGTATTTT. Amino acids: CASSSLEVSGSTDTQYF.

The gene calls are TRBV29-1 and TRBJ2-3; the match to TRBD1 covers 8 bases. The CDR3 contains 17 residues. CDR1 is SQVTM, CDR2 ANQGSEA, per germline. V lost 0 bases, J lost 0 bases, and 8 bases stayed unmatched. CDR3 sequence (DNA): TGCAGCGTTGAAGATCTTGTCCAGGGGGCGAGCACAGATACGCAGTATTTT. As protein: CSVEDLVQGASTDTQYF.

The J gene is TRBJ1-2, the V gene TRBV7-9; D not certain. V was trimmed by 4 bases and J by 3 bases, leaving 15 bases between them. CDR3 length: 15 amino acids. The germline V gene has CDR1 SEHNR and CDR2 FQNEAQ (reference sequence). The CDR3 protein is CASSSPRGWDYGYTF. DNA of the CDR3: TGTGCCAGCAGCTCACCCCGCGGATGGGACTATGGCTACACCTTC.

The J gene is TRBJ2-1, the V gene TRBV20-1; 9 bases align to TRBD2. Losses at the gene ends were 4 bases for V and 8 bases for J; bases not matched to a gene: 3. The CDR3 contains 12 residues. In germline, CDR1 is DFQATT, CDR2 SNEGSKA (reference sequence). The CDR3 DNA is TGCAGTGCTATAGCGGGAGAAGATGAGCAGTTCTTC. Translation: CSAIAGEDEQFF.

This clonotype occurred a few times. The gene calls are TRBV6-1 and TRBJ2-4, with 7 bases matching TRBD1. Germline CDR1 and CDR2: MNHNS and SASEGT. V trimming: 3 bases; J trimming: 7 bases; junction bases outside the gene matches: 18. CDR3 length: 18 amino acids. The DNA for the CDR3 is TGTGCCAGCAGTGATGCGTATTGGAGCCGAGCCAGGGGGAACATTCAGTACTTC. As protein: CASSDAYWSRARGNIQYF.

This clonotype was picked up many times. This chain links TRBV7-2 with TRBJ2-3; 7 nucleotides match TRBD1. The length of the CDR3 is 17 residues. V gave up 0 bases and J gave up 1 base; unmatched junction bases: 7. Looked up from germline, CDR1 is SGHTA and CDR2 is FQGNSA. This CDR3 is CASSLAGQAWGTDTQYF. The DNA of the CDR3 is TGTGCCAGCAGCTTAGCAGGACAGGCGTGGGGCACAGATACGCAGTATTTT.

This clonotype was counted at least ten times. The chain employs TRBV29-1 and TRBJ2-5; tentative D call: TRBD2 (7 bases). Germline lookup yields CDR1 SQVTM and CDR2 ANQGSEA. The CDR3 runs to 13 residues. Trimming stripped 3 bases from V and 2 bases from J, with 10 bases between. For the CDR3, the DNA is TGCAGCGTTGATAGGGGGGGGCAAGAGACCCAGTACTTC. Translated: CSVDRGGQETQYF.

This clonotype was counted only a few times. The chain carries TRBV11-2 and TRBJ2-3, with 15 positions matching TRBD2. The CDR3 runs 20 residues. Losses at the gene ends were 6 bases for V and 4 bases for J; bases not matched to a gene: 17. CDR1 is SGHAT and CDR2 is FQNNGV in the germline V gene. The CDR3 DNA is TGTGCCAGCAGAGAAGGAAGGGGACTAGCGGGAGGACGAGTCCCAGATACGCAGTATTTT. Translated, it gives CASREGRGLAGGRVPDTQYF.

V and J are TRBV7-8 and TRBJ2-3; D perhaps matches TRBD2 (6 bases). The germline V and J ends were trimmed by 5 bases and 0 bases, with 18 bases remaining between them. CDR1 and CDR2 from the germline V gene are SGHVS and FQNEAQ. There are 17 residues in the CDR3. CDR3 sequence (DNA): TGTGCCAGCAGCCTTAAGAGACTAGGGCTCAGCACAGATACGCAGTATTTT. Amino acid sequence: CASSLKRLGLSTDTQYF.

The chain uses TRBV20-1 and TRBJ1-1; tentative D call: TRBD1 (5 bases). The CDR3 is 12 amino acids. From germline, CDR1 is DFQATT and CDR2 SNEGSKA (reference sequence). The ends were cut back, 1 base at V and 4 bases at J, with 7 bases in the middle. The CDR3 region is CSARVRGTEAFF. The CDR3 DNA reads as TGCAGTGCTAGAGTTAGGGGCACTGAAGCTTTCTTT.

This clonotype appeared many times. The chain combines TRBV6-2 or TRBV6-3 with TRBJ1-2; possibly TRBD1 for D (5 bases). Germline CDR1 reads MNHEY; CDR2 reads SVGEGT. The ends were cut back, 5 bases at V and 4 bases at J, with 8 bases in the middle. The CDR3 is 12 amino acids. CDR3 protein: CASSQGVYGYTF. The CDR3, as DNA: TGTGCCAGCAGTCAGGGTGTCTATGGCTACACCTTC.

This clonotype was seen at least ten times. The chain joins TRBV29-1 to TRBJ1-1; D gene unclear. In germline, CDR1 is SQVTM, CDR2 ANQGSEA. The CDR3 sequence is 13 residues long. Trimming took 7 bases from V and 1 from J, leaving 13 bases between them. CDR3 in DNA: TGCAGCGGGATAGGACTGGGGAACACTGAAGCTTTCTTT. Translation gives CSGIGLGNTEAFF.

This chain connects TRBV6-5 to TRBJ2-1; TRBD1 matches 8 bases. Trimming cost V 4 bases and J 5 bases; bases outside gene matches: 7. The CDR3 runs to 15 residues. Germline CDR1 and CDR2: MNHEY and SVGAGI. The chain's CDR3 is CASSFVTGVNNEQFF. The CDR3 DNA reads TGTGCCAGCAGTTTTGTGACAGGGGTCAACAATGAGCAGTTCTTC.

This clonotype was counted between two and nine times. The V and J genes are TRBV4-3 and TRBJ2-1, with 9 bases fitting TRBD2. Germline values: CDR1 LGHNA, CDR2 YSLEER. The V segment lost 0 bases and the J segment 7 bases; nucleotides outside the gene matches: 13. The CDR3 sequence is 18 residues long. CDR3 in DNA: TGCGCCAGCAGCCAAGATAGGGGAACTAGCGGGTGGTATAATGAGCAGTTCTTC. It translates to CASSQDRGTSGWYNEQFF.

The chain couples TRBV12-5 to TRBJ1-2; D not certain. The V end lost 5 bases, the J end lost 2 bases, and 6 bases lay between the germline ends. CDR1 is LGHNT, CDR2 FRNRAP, per germline. This CDR3 has 12 residues. CDR3 DNA: TGTGCTAGTGGTCAGGACAACTATGGCTACACCTTC. This translates into CASGQDNYGYTF.

This rearrangement joins TRBV7-2 to TRBJ2-1; tentative D call: TRBD1 (5 bases). The CDR3 totals 14 residues. Germline V gene data show CDR1 as SGHTA and CDR2 as FQGNSA. V was shortened by 1 base and J by 7 bases, with 11 bases between the two germline ends. CDR3 sequence reads: CASSLVGALNEQFF. In DNA form, the CDR3 reads TGTGCCAGCAGCTTAGTTGGGGCATTAAATGAGCAGTTCTTC.

In this sample, this clonotype turned up a few times. V usage is TRBV24-1 and J usage is TRBJ2-2, with D unclear. The CDR3 contains 13 residues. The germline V gene encodes CDR1 KGHDR and CDR2 SFDVKD. V was trimmed by 5 bases and J by 4 bases, leaving 7 bases between them. The chain's CDR3 is CATSVTPTGELFF. CDR3 DNA sequence: TGTGCCACCAGTGTAACTCCCACCGGGGAGCTGTTTTTT.

This clonotype showed up many times. The chain recombines TRBV20-1 with TRBJ2-7; tentatively, D is TRBD1 (6 bases). CDR3 size: 14 residues. V gave up 5 bases and J gave up 0 bases, with 14 bases separating them. Germline V lookup: CDR1 DFQATT, CDR2 SNEGSKA (reference sequence). The CDR3 DNA sequence: TGCAGTGCTTGCGACAGGAGGAGCTCCTACGAGCAGTACTTC. This encodes CSACDRRSSYEQYF.

The CDR3 DNA is TGTGCCAGCAGTTTCCTAGGGGGAGGGCCAAACTACGAGCAGTACTTC. Amino acid sequence: CASSFLGGGPNYEQYF. The rearrangement uses TRBV12-3 or TRBV12-4 and TRBJ2-7; possible D gene TRBD2, 7 bases. The CDR3 sequence is 16 residues long. V lost 3 bases and J lost 3, with 18 bases in between.

This sequence joins TRBV20-1 and TRBJ2-4; D may be TRBD1 (6 bases). V was cut by 6 bases and J by 9 bases, with 18 bases left in between. The CDR3 is 13 residues long. Germline assignment: CDR1 DFQATT and CDR2 SNEGSKA (reference sequence). For the CDR3, the DNA is TGCAGTGCCCATAACAGGGCTGGGGGCATTCAGTACTTC. Protein sequence: CSAHNRAGGIQYF.